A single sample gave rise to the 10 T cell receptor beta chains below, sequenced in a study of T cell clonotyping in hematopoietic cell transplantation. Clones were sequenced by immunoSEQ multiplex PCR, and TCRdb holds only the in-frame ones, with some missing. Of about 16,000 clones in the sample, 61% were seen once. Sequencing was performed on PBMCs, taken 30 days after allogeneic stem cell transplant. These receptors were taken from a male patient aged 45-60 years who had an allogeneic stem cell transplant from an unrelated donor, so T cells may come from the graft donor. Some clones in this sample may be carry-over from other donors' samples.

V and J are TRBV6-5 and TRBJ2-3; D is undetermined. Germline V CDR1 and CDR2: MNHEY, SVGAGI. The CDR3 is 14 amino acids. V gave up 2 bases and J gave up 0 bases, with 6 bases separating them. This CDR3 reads CASSYESSTDTQYF. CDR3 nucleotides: TGTGCCAGCAGTTACGAGTCCAGCACAGATACGCAGTATTTT.

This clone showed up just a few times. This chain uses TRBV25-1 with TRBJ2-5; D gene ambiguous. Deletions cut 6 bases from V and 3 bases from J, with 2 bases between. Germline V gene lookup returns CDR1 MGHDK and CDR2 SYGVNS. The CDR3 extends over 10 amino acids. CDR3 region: CASREETQYF. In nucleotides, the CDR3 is TGTGCCAGCAGGGAAGAGACCCAGTACTTC.

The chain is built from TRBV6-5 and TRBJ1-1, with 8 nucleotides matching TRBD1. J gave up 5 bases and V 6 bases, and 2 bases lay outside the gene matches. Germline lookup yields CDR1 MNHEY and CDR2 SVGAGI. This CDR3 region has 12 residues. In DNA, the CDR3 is TGTGCCAGCAGGGACAGGGATACTGAAGCTTTCTTT. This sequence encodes CASRDRDTEAFF.

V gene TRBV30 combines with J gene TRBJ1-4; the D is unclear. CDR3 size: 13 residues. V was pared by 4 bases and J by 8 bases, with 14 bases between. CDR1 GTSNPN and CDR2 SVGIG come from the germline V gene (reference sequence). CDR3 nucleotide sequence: TGTGCCTGGACGACAATGGGAGAGGAAAAACTGTTTTTT. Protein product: CAWTTMGEEKLFF.

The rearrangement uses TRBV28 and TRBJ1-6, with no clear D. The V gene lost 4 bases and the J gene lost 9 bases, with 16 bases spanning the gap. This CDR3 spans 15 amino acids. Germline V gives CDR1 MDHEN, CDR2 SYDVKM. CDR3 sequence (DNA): TGTGCCAGCAGTTCGGACCCGCGAGGCGCTTCACCCCTCCACTTT. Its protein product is CASSSDPRGASPLHF.

This chain's CDR3 is CASSWDKSYGYTF. CDR3 in DNA: TGCGCCAGCAGCTGGGACAAAAGCTATGGCTACACCTTC. The gene calls are TRBV5-1 and TRBJ1-2, with TRBD1 as a possible D gene (6 bases). Germline V gene data show CDR1 as SGHRS and CDR2 as YFSETQ. There are 13 residues in the CDR3. The germline V and J ends were trimmed by 3 bases and 4 bases, with 10 bases remaining between them.

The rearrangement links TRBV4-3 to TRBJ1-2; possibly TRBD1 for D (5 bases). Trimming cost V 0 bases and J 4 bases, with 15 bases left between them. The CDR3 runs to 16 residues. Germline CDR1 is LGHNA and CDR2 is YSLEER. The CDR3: CASSQDSRGFFYGYTF. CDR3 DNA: TGCGCCAGCAGCCAAGATTCACGGGGCTTCTTCTATGGCTACACCTTC.

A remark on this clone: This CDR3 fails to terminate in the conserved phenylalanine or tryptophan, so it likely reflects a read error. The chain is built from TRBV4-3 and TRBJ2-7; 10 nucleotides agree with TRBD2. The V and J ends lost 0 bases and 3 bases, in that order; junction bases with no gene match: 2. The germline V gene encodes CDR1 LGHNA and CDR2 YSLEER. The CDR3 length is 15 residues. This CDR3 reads CASSQDPSGGYEQYL. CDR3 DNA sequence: TGCGCCAGCAGCCAAGACCCTAGCGGGGGCTACGAGCAGTACCTC.

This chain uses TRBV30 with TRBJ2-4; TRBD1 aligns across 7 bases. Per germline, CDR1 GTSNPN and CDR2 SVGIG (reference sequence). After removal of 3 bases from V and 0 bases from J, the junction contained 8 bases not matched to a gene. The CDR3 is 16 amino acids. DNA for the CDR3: TGTGCCTGGAGGAGGGGGACAGACGTAGCCAAAAACATTCAGTACTTC. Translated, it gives CAWRRGTDVAKNIQYF.

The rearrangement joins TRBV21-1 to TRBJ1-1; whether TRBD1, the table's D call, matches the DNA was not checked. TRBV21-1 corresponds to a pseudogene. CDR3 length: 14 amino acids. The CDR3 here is CASSTGTLKLEAFF. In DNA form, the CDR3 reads TGTGCCAGCAGCACCGGGACACTCAAACTAGAAGCTTTCTTT.